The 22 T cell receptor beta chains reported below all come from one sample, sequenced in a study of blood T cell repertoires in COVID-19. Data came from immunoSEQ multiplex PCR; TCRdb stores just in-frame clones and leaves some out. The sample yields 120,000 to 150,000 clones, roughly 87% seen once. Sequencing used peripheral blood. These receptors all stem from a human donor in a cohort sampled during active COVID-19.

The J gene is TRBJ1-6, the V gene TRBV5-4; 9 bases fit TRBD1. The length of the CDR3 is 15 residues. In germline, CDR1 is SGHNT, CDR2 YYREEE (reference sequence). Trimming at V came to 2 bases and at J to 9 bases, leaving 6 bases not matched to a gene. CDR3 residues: CASSFRDRVGSPLHF. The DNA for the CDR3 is TGTGCCAGCAGCTTCCGGGACAGGGTTGGTTCACCCCTCCACTTT.

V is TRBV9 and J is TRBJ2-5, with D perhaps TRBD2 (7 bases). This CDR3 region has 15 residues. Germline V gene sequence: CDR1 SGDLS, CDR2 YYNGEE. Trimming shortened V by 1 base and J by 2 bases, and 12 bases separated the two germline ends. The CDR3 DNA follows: TGTGCCAGCAGCGTACGGGGGGCCCCGCAAGAGACCCAGTACTTC. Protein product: CASSVRGAPQETQYF.

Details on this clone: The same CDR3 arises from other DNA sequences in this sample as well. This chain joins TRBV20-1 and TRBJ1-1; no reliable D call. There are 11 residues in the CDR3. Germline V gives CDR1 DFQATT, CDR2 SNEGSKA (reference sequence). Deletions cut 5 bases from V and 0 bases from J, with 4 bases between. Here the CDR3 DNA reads TGCAGTGCTCCTATGAACACTGAAGCTTTCTTT. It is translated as CSAPMNTEAFF.

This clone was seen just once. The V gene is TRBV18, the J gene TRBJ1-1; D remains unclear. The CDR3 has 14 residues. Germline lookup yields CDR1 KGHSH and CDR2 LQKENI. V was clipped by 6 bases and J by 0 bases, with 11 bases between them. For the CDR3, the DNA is TGTGCCAGCTCCGGGAGACAACTGAACACTGAAGCTTTCTTT. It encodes CASSGRQLNTEAFF.

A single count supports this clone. CDR3 residues: CASSLETDPNEKLFF. In DNA form, the CDR3 reads TGTGCCAGCAGCTTGGAGACAGACCCTAATGAAAAACTGTTTTTT. The genes are TRBV5-4 and TRBJ1-4; a possible D gene is TRBD1 (5 bases). The germline V gene encodes CDR1 SGHNT and CDR2 YYREEE (reference sequence). Deletions cut 0 bases from V and 3 bases from J, with 9 bases between. The CDR3 length is 15 residues.

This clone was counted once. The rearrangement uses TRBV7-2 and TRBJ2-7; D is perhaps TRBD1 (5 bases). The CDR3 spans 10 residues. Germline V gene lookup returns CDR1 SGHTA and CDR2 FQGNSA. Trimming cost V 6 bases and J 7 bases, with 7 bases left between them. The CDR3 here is CASRGREQYF. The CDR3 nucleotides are TGTGCCAGCAGGGGGCGGGAGCAGTACTTC.

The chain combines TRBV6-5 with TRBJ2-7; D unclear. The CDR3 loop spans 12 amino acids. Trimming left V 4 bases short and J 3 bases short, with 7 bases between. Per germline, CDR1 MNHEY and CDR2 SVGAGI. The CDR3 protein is CASSLQVYEQYF. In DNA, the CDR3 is TGTGCCAGCAGTTTGCAGGTCTACGAGCAGTACTTC.

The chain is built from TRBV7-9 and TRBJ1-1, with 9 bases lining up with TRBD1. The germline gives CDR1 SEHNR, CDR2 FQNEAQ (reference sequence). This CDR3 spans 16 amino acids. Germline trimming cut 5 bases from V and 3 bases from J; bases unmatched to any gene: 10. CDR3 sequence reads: CASSPTLGQGDTEAFF. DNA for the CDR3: TGTGCCAGCAGCCCCACACTGGGACAGGGAGACACTGAAGCTTTCTTT.

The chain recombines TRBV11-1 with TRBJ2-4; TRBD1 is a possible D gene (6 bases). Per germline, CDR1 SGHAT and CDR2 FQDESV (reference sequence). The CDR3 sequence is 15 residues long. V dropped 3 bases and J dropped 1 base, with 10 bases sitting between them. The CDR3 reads CASSLGAYAKNIQYF. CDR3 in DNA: TGTGCCAGCAGCTTGGGGGCTTATGCCAAAAACATTCAGTACTTC.

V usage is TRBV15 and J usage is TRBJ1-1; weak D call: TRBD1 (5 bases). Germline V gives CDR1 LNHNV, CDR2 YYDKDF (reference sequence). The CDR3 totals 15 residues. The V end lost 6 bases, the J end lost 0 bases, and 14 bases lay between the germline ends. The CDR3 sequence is CATRRTGGLNTEAFF. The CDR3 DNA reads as TGTGCCACCAGGCGTACAGGAGGGTTGAACACTGAAGCTTTCTTT. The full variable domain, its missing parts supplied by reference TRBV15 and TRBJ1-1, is DAMVIQNPRYQVTQFGKPVTLSCSQTLNHNVMYWYQQKSSQAPKLLFHYYDKDFNNEADTPDNFQSRRPNTSFCFLDIRSPGLGDTAMYLCATRRTGGLNTEAFFGQGTRLTVV.

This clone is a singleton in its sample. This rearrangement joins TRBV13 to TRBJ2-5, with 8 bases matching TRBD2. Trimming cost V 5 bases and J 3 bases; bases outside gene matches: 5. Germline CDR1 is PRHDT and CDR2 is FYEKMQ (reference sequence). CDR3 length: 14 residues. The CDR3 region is CASSRLAPEETQYF. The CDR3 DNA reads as TGTGCCAGCAGCAGACTAGCGCCTGAAGAGACCCAGTACTTC.

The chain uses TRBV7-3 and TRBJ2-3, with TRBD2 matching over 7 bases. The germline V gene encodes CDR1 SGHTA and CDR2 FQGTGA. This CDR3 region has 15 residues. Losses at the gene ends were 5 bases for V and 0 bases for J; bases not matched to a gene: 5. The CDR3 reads CASSAGVISTDTQYF. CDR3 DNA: TGTGCCAGCAGCGCGGGAGTGATTAGCACAGATACGCAGTATTTT.

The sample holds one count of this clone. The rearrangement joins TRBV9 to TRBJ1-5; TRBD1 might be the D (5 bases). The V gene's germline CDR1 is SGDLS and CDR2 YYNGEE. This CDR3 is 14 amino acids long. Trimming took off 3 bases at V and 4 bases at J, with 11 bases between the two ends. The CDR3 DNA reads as TGTGCCAGCAGCGAGGGGTACGGAAATCAGCCCCAGCATTTT. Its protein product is CASSEGYGNQPQHF.

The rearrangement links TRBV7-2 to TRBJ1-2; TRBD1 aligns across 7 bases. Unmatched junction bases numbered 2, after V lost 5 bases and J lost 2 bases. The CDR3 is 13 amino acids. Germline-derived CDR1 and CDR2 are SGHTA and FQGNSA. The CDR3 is CASSPDRNYGYTF. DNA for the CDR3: TGTGCCAGCAGCCCGGACAGGAACTATGGCTACACCTTC. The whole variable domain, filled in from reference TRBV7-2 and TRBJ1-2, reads GAGVSQSPSNKVTEKGKDVELRCDPISGHTALYWYRQSLGQGLEFLIYFQGNSAPDKSGLPSDRFSAERTGGSVSTLTIQRTQQEDSAVYLCASSPDRNYGYTFGSGTRLTVV.

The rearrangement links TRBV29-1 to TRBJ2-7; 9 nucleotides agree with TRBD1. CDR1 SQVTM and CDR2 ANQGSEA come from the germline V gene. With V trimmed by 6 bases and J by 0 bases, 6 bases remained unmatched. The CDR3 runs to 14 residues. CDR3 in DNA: TGCAGCGTGGCCGGGACAGGGAACTCCTACGAGCAGTACTTC. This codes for CSVAGTGNSYEQYF.

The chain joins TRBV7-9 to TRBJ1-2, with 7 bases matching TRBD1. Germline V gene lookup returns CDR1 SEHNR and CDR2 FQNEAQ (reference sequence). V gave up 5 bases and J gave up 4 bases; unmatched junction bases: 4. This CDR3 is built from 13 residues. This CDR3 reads CASSRDRFYGYTF. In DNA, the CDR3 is TGTGCCAGCAGCCGGGACAGATTCTATGGCTACACCTTC.

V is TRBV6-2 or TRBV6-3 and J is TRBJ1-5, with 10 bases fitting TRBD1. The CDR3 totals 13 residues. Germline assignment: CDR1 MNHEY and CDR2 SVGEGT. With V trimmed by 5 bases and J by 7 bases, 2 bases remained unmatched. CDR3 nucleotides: TGTGCCAGCAGTGGGACAGGGGTGCAGCCCCAGCATTTT. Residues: CASSGTGVQPQHF.

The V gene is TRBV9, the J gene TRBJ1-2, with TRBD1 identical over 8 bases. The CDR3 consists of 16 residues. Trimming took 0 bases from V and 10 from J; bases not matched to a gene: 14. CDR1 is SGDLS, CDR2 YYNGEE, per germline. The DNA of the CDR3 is TGTGCCAGCAGCGTAGGGCCCCCAGGACAGGGAGGATCCTACACCTTC. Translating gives CASSVGPPGQGGSYTF.

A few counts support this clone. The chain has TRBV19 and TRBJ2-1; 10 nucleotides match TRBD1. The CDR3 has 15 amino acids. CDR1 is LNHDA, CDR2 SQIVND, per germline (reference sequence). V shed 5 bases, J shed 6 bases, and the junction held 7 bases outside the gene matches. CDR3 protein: CASSYRDRGFNEQFF. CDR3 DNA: TGTGCCAGTAGTTACCGGGACAGGGGCTTCAATGAGCAGTTCTTC.

This CDR3 is CASSSRRSGGVGTEAFF. The CDR3 bases are TGTGCCAGCAGCTCTCGTAGGTCAGGGGGCGTTGGCACTGAAGCTTTCTTT. The V gene is TRBV7-3, the J gene TRBJ1-1; 8 bases line up with TRBD1. The germline V gene has CDR1 SGHTA and CDR2 FQGTGA. This CDR3 contains 17 residues. Trimming cost V 4 bases and J 4 bases; bases outside gene matches: 14.

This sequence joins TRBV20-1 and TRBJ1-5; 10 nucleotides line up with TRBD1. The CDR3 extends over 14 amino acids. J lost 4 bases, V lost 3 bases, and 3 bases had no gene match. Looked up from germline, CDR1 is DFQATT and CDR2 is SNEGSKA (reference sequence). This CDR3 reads CSASRTGGNQPQHF. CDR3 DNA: TGCAGTGCTAGTCGGACAGGGGGAAATCAGCCCCAGCATTTT.

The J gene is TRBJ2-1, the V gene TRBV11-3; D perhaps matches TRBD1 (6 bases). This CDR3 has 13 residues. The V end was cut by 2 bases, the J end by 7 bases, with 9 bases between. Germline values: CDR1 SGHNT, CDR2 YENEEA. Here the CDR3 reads CASSLNRDNEQFF. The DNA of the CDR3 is TGTGCCAGCAGCTTAAACAGGGATAATGAGCAGTTCTTC.